The 21 T cell receptor beta chains listed next were all sequenced from one sample in a study of T cell changes during pregnancy in multiple sclerosis. Libraries were prepared by immunoSEQ multiplex PCR; TCRdb keeps only in-frame clonotypes and omits some of them. The sample records roughly 71,000 clones, 92% being singletons. The specimen comprised peripheral blood, sampled in the first trimester of pregnancy. Receptor source: a female donor in good health, enrolled as a control in a pregnancy study.

V is TRBV5-1 and J is TRBJ1-1, with D tentatively TRBD1 (5 bases). V was pared by 2 bases and J by 5 bases, with 19 bases between. Germline V lookup: CDR1 SGHRS, CDR2 YFSETQ. This CDR3 has 16 amino acids. The chain's CDR3 is CASSFFWGGRWTEAFF. The CDR3 region has the DNA TGCGCCAGCAGCTTCTTTTGGGGGGGGAGATGGACTGAAGCTTTCTTT.

V and J are TRBV7-2 and TRBJ2-5; D remains ambiguous. Germline V gene data show CDR1 as SGHTA and CDR2 as FQGNSA. The CDR3 is 11 residues long. Trimming took off 5 bases at V and 4 bases at J, with 5 bases between the two ends. The chain's CDR3 is CASSPRETQYF. Written as DNA, the CDR3 is TGTGCCAGCAGCCCCCGAGAGACCCAGTACTTC. Filled out from reference TRBV7-2 and TRBJ2-5, the complete variable domain reads GAGVSQSPSNKVTEKGKDVELRCDPISGHTALYWYRQSLGQGLEFLIYFQGNSAPDKSGLPSDRFSAERTGGSVSTLTIQRTQQEDSAVYLCASSPRETQYFGPGTRLLVL.

This chain links TRBV28 with TRBJ1-4; TRBD1 aligns across 11 bases. CDR3 length: 15 amino acids. CDR1 MDHEN and CDR2 SYDVKM come from the germline V gene. The V and J ends lost 6 bases and 8 bases, in that order; junction bases with no gene match: 8. The DNA of the CDR3 is TGTGCCAGCAGCACCGGACAGGGGGCCTGGGAAAAACTGTTTTTT. Translated, it gives CASSTGQGAWEKLFF.

This chain links TRBV28 with TRBJ2-1; D is perhaps TRBD2 (6 bases). The CDR3 loop spans 14 amino acids. V was shortened by 5 bases and J by 5 bases, with 13 bases between the two germline ends. In germline, CDR1 is MDHEN, CDR2 SYDVKM. For the CDR3, the DNA is TGTGCCAGCAGTACAACGGGACTGAACAATGAGCAGTTCTTC. Residues: CASSTTGLNNEQFF.

This clone was counted a few times. CDR3 residues: CATHRAGRTEAFF. Here the CDR3 DNA reads TGTGCCACCCACCGGGCGGGGAGAACTGAAGCTTTCTTT. The chain uses TRBV6-5 and TRBJ1-1, with D uncertain. Trimming removed 10 bases at V and 5 bases at J, with 17 bases between. Germline values: CDR1 MNHEY, CDR2 SVGAGI. This CDR3 is built from 13 residues.

The rearrangement joins TRBV5-1 to TRBJ2-2; 9 bases are a match to TRBD1. CDR3 size: 15 residues. Germline V CDR1 and CDR2: SGHRS, YFSETQ. V was pared by 6 bases and J by 5 bases, with 8 bases of the junction left unmatched. CDR3 sequence (DNA): TGCGCCAGCACCATTGGAGGGACAGGGACCGGGGAGCTGTTTTTT. It encodes CASTIGGTGTGELFF.

This sequence joins TRBV27 and TRBJ2-7; 12 bases match TRBD2. V gave up 4 bases and J gave up 5 bases; unmatched junction bases: 9. The CDR3 is 16 residues long. CDR1 is MNHEY and CDR2 is SMNVEV in the germline V gene (reference sequence). CDR3 nucleotides: TGTGCCAGCAGTTCCATACTAGCGGGAGGTCCCAACGAGCAGTACTTC. Residues: CASSSILAGGPNEQYF.

This chain uses TRBV27 with TRBJ1-2; 8 bases are shared with TRBD1. The V gene end was trimmed by 5 bases and the J gene end by 7 bases; junction bases not matched to a gene: 6. The CDR3 spans 13 residues. Looked up from germline, CDR1 is MNHEY and CDR2 is SMNVEV (reference sequence). CDR3 protein: CASSITGGRGYTF. Written as DNA, the CDR3 is TGTGCCAGCAGTATTACAGGGGGTCGTGGCTACACCTTC.

J is TRBJ1-1 and V is TRBV9; D remains ambiguous. This CDR3 spans 13 amino acids. V shed 4 bases and J shed 1 base, with 8 bases lying between them. Germline CDR1 and CDR2: SGDLS and YYNGEE. The CDR3 DNA is TGTGCCAGCAGCCCCCCCTCGAACACTGAAGCTTTCTTT. This gives the protein CASSPPSNTEAFF.

The rearrangement links TRBV6-6 to TRBJ2-3; a possible D gene is TRBD1 (6 bases). V shed 5 bases and J shed 0 bases, with 12 bases lying between them. CDR1 is MNHNY, CDR2 SVGAGI, per germline (reference sequence). The CDR3 has 15 amino acids. CDR3 coding DNA: TGTGCCAGCAGTCAACAGGGCCCGAGCACAGATACGCAGTATTTT. Its protein product is CASSQQGPSTDTQYF.

This clone occurred once. The rearrangement joins TRBV28 to TRBJ1-1; D unresolved. Germline V gene lookup returns CDR1 MDHEN and CDR2 SYDVKM. The CDR3 runs 10 residues. CDR3 sequence: CASGNTEAFF. The DNA for the CDR3 is TGTGCGAGTGGGAACACTGAAGCTTTCTTT. The whole variable domain, remainder taken from reference TRBV28 and TRBJ1-1, is DVKVTQSSRYLVKRTGEKVFLECVQDMDHENMFWYRQDPGLGLRLIYFSYDVKMKEKGDIPEGYSVSREKKERFSLILESASTNQTSMYLCASGNTEAFFGQGTRLTVV.

The chain combines TRBV4-1 with TRBJ2-7; 8 positions match TRBD2. Germline loops: CDR1 MGHRA, CDR2 YSYEKL. The V gene end was trimmed by 1 base and the J gene end by 4 bases; junction bases not matched to a gene: 6. The CDR3 has 15 amino acids. The CDR3 region has the DNA TGCGCCAGCAGCCAAGGGTTAGCGGGATTGTACGAGCAGTACTTC. This translates into CASSQGLAGLYEQYF.

This chain connects TRBV9 to TRBJ2-1; D might be TRBD2 (7 bases). The CDR3 has 17 residues. The V end lost 2 bases, the J end lost 5 bases, and 20 bases lay between the germline ends. Germline V gives CDR1 SGDLS, CDR2 YYNGEE. In nucleotides, the CDR3 is TGTGCCAGCAGCGTGTTGGGGGGGCTTCAGCGCCACAATGAGCAGTTCTTC. Translated: CASSVLGGLQRHNEQFF.

The chain links TRBV11-3 to TRBJ2-1; 7 bases fit TRBD2. V dropped 5 bases and J dropped 7; count of bases not matched to a gene: 8. The CDR3 runs 14 residues. In germline, CDR1 is SGHNT, CDR2 YENEEA. DNA for the CDR3: TGTGCCAGCAGCCTCACGGGAGCGGGGAATGAGCAGTTCTTC. Its protein is CASSLTGAGNEQFF.

This chain joins TRBV27 and TRBJ2-5, with TRBD2 identical over 8 bases. This CDR3 contains 15 residues. Losses at the gene ends were 4 bases for V and 11 bases for J; bases not matched to a gene: 15. Per germline, CDR1 MNHEY and CDR2 SMNVEV (reference sequence). The CDR3 loop is CASSSPTSGNREQYF. CDR3 DNA: TGTGCCAGCAGTTCTCCCACTAGCGGTAATCGGGAGCAGTACTTC.

The chain links TRBV28 to TRBJ2-7; 8 positions agree with TRBD2. The germline V gene has CDR1 MDHEN and CDR2 SYDVKM. The CDR3 spans 16 residues. V lost 2 bases and J lost 4; bases outside the gene matches: 10. CDR3 DNA sequence: TGTGCCAGCAGTTTAACCCCCCAAGGGACTAGATACGAGCAGTACTTC. Translation gives CASSLTPQGTRYEQYF.

This clone was recorded only once. The V gene is TRBV5-6, the J gene TRBJ1-1, with unresolved D. The CDR3 sequence is 11 residues long. V dropped 1 base and J dropped 7 bases, with 5 bases sitting between them. Germline CDR1 and CDR2: SGHDT and YYEEEE. The CDR3 sequence is CASSLYSEAFF. The CDR3 nucleotides read TGTGCCAGCAGCTTGTATAGTGAAGCTTTCTTT.

V and J are TRBV18 and TRBJ2-5; a weak D match, TRBD2 (5 bases). Trimming pared 5 bases from V and 5 bases from J, leaving 6 bases between. The CDR3 spans 11 residues. Germline CDR1 reads KGHSH; CDR2 reads LQKENI. CDR3 loop: CASSTGETQYF. The DNA for the CDR3 is TGTGCCAGCTCAACGGGGGAGACCCAGTACTTC.

This clone was detected once. This sequence joins TRBV2 and TRBJ2-7; no clear D gene. Trimming removed 4 bases from V and 0 bases from J, with 10 bases in between. CDR3 length: 14 residues. Germline CDR1 is SNHLY and CDR2 is FYNNEI. The DNA of the CDR3 is TGTGCCAGCAGTGTTAGCCCTAGCTCCTACGAGCAGTACTTC. This gives the protein CASSVSPSSYEQYF.

The chain uses TRBV30 and TRBJ2-7; D perhaps matches TRBD1 (6 bases). The V gene lost 7 bases and the J gene lost 3 bases, with 16 bases spanning the gap. The CDR3 covers 13 residues. Germline values: CDR1 GTSNPN, CDR2 SVGIG (reference sequence). CDR3 protein: CAFNRELNYEQYF. Written as DNA, the CDR3 is TGTGCCTTTAACAGGGAATTGAACTACGAGCAGTACTTC.

The sample holds one count of this clone. CDR3 in amino acids: CASKKRENTGELFF. In nucleotides, the CDR3 is TGTGCCAGCAAAAAGCGGGAGAACACCGGGGAGCTGTTTTTT. V and J are TRBV28 and TRBJ2-2, with 7 bases fitting TRBD2. Germline trimming cut 7 bases from V and 1 base from J; bases unmatched to any gene: 3. Germline CDR1 MDHEN, CDR2 SYDVKM. The CDR3 contains 14 residues.